The sequence of this TCR beta chain was determined in a study of blood T cell repertoires in COVID-19. There are 13 residues in the CDR3. V was pared by 4 bases and J by 2 bases, with 2 bases of the junction left unmatched. The germline CDR1 and CDR2 sequences are SGHRS and YFSETQ. Repertoires were generated with immunoSEQ multiplex PCR, while TCRdb's copy carries only in-frame clones and drops some. The sample lists 200,000 to 250,000 clones, 65% to 90% occurring once. The source is a man between 45 and 60 years old with COVID-19, enrolled during active disease. Sequencing was performed on peripheral blood. This chain links TRBV5-1 with TRBJ2-7; 8 bases are shared with TRBD2. CDR3 nucleotide sequence: TGCGCCAGCAGCCCGGGACTAGCCTACGAGCAGTACTTC. Its translation is CASSPGLAYEQYF.